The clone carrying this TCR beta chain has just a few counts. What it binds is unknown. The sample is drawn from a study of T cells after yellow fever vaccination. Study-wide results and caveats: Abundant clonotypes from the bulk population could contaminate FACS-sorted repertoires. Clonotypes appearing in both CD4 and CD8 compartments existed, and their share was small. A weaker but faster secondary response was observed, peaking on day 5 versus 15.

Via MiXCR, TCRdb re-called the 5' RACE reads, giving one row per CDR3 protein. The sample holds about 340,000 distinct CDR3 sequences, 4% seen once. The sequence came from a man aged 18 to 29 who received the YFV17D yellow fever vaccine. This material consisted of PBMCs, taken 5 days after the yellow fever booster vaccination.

In DNA, the CDR3 is TGTGCCAGCAGTTTGGGGGGCTTCGGCAATCAGCCCCAGCATTTT. Its translation is CASSLGGFGNQPQHF. The chain uses TRBV27 and TRBJ1-5, with a possible D match to TRBD1 (6 bases). CDR1 and CDR2 from the germline V gene are MNHEY and SMNVEV (reference sequence). The CDR3 spans 15 residues. V was clipped by 3 bases and J by 2 bases, with 11 bases between them.